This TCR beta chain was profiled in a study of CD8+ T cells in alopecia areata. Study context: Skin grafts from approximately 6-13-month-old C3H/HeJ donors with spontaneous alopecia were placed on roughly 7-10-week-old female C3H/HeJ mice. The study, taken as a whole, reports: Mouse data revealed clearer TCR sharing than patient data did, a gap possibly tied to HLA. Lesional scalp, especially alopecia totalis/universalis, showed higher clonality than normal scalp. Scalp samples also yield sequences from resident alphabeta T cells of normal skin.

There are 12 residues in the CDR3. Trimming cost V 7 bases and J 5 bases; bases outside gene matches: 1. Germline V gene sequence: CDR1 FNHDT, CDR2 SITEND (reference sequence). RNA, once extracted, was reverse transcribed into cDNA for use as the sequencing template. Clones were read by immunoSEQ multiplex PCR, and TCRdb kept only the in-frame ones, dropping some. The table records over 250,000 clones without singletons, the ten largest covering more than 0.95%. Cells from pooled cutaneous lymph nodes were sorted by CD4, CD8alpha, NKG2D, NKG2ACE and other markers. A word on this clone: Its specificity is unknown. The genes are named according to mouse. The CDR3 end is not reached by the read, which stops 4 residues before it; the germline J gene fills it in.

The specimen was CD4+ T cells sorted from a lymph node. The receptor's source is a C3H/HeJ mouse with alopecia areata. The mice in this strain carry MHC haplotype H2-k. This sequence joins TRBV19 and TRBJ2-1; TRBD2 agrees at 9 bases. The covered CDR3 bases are TGTGCCAGCCGACTGGGGGATGCT. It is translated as CASRLGDA. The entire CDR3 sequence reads CASRLGDAEQFF.